The 25 T cell receptor beta chains reported below all come from one sample, sequenced in a study of T-cell memory formation after mild COVID-19 (dated by TCRdb to about 2021). The protocol used for the library was 5' RACE. The sequencing machine was an Illumina NovaSeq 6000. The raw public data were reprocessed by TCRdb itself: fastp quality trimming at Q25, MiXCR clonotype calling, in-frame beta chains only. A single entry per CDR3 protein holds the most common genes and DNA from its merged rows. The sample has approximately 440,000 distinct CDR3 sequences on record, 20% of them singletons. In total, the top ten clones hold around 8.4% of the sample. Sequenced material: PBMCs or a T cell subset sorted from them (not recorded which). These TCRs come from an adult woman who had mild COVID-19 (a few samples of this study predate the infection). The sample titles of this study are shuffled in the database, so cell type and time point are left out; the donor was told from shared clones.

This sequence joins TRBV5-5 and TRBJ2-7; TRBD1 might be the D (5 bases). Trimming removed 4 bases at V and 0 bases at J, with 14 bases between. The CDR3 has 15 amino acids. Germline loops: CDR1 SGHKS, CDR2 YYEKEE (reference sequence). CDR3 sequence: CASSQLDMTSYEQYF. CDR3 sequence (DNA): TGTGCCAGCAGCCAGTTGGACATGACCTCCTACGAGCAGTACTTC.

This rearrangement joins TRBV5-4 to TRBJ2-1; maybe TRBD1 (5 bases). V gave up 1 base and J gave up 7 bases, with 12 bases separating them. The CDR3 is 14 residues long. CDR1 and CDR2 from the germline V gene are SGHNT and YYREEE (reference sequence). The CDR3 bases are TGTGCCAGCAGCTTGAGGCAGGGTGGAAATGAGCAGTTCTTC. This translates into CASSLRQGGNEQFF.

In its sample, this clonotype was seen a few times. This chain links TRBV4-2 with TRBJ2-3; 12 nucleotides agree with TRBD2. With 0 bases clipped from V and 1 base from J, the junction kept 5 bases outside the gene matches. From germline, CDR1 is LGHNA and CDR2 YNFKEQ. This CDR3 has 18 amino acids. This CDR3 is CASSQESRLAGGTDTQYF. The DNA for the CDR3 is TGTGCCAGCAGCCAAGAGAGTCGACTAGCGGGGGGCACAGATACGCAGTATTTT.

A few counts support this clonotype. The chain recombines TRBV4-3 with TRBJ2-1; maybe TRBD2 (6 bases). The V and J ends lost 1 base and 9 bases respectively, with 16 bases between them. Germline V gives CDR1 LGHNA, CDR2 YSLEER. This CDR3 spans 15 amino acids. The CDR3 sequence is CASSQAPNGGSEQFF. CDR3 bases: TGCGCCAGCAGCCAAGCCCCAAACGGAGGGAGTGAGCAGTTCTTC.

This chain uses TRBV11-2 with TRBJ2-1; 8 nucleotides align to TRBD1. J gave up 4 bases and V 5 bases, and 16 bases lay outside the gene matches. CDR3 size: 18 residues. Per germline, CDR1 SGHAT and CDR2 FQNNGV. The CDR3 DNA sequence: TGTGCCAGCAGCGCAAGCAGGGGGCTTCGCCTCTCGTACAATGAGCAGTTCTTC. This translates into CASSASRGLRLSYNEQFF.

This clonotype was seen more than once but under ten times. The chain carries TRBV15 and TRBJ2-3; a weak D match, TRBD1 (5 bases). Germline CDR1 and CDR2: LNHNV and YYDKDF (reference sequence). V was trimmed by 5 bases and J by 0 bases, leaving 15 bases between them. This CDR3 is built from 16 residues. The CDR3 DNA is TGTGCCACCAGCGGTTTGCTGACAGATAGCACAGATACGCAGTATTTT. Amino acid sequence: CATSGLLTDSTDTQYF.

This clonotype was detected a few times. The chain recombines TRBV5-1 with TRBJ2-1, with unresolved D. V lost 0 bases and J 15 bases, leaving 13 bases between the germline ends. The CDR3 covers 12 residues. In germline, CDR1 is SGHRS, CDR2 YFSETQ. CDR3 region: CASSLDRTTGFF. CDR3 nucleotide sequence: TGCGCCAGCAGCTTGGACCGAACCACGGGGTTCTTC.

This clonotype has ten or more counts. The CDR3 protein is CASSVHQGLGSPLHF. For the CDR3, the DNA is TGTGCCAGCAGCGTACATCAGGGGTTGGGTTCACCCCTCCACTTT. The rearrangement links TRBV9 to TRBJ1-6; D may be TRBD1 (6 bases). V lost 1 base and J lost 9, with 14 bases in between. The CDR3 contains 15 residues. CDR1 SGDLS and CDR2 YYNGEE come from the germline V gene.

This clonotype was observed a handful of times. The chain has TRBV5-1 and TRBJ2-3, with D tentatively TRBD2 (7 bases). Germline CDR1 SGHRS, CDR2 YFSETQ. The CDR3 has 16 amino acids. With 4 bases removed from V and 4 bases from J, the gap between germline ends came to 19 bases. The CDR3 is CASSRSGGPRADTQYF. Written as DNA, the CDR3 is TGCGCCAGCAGCCGATCGGGGGGCCCAAGGGCAGATACGCAGTATTTT.

This chain connects TRBV9 to TRBJ2-7, with TRBD2 as a possible D gene (6 bases). This CDR3 is built from 13 residues. Germline CDR1 SGDLS, CDR2 YYNGEE. Between the trimmed V and J ends, which lost 4 bases and 0 bases, there was a span of 8 bases. The DNA of the CDR3 is TGTGCCAGCAGCAACGGGAGCTCCTACGAGCAGTACTTC. It encodes CASSNGSSYEQYF.

Only a few counts were recorded for this clonotype. The genes are TRBV20-1 and TRBJ2-7, with D perhaps TRBD1 (5 bases). Per germline, CDR1 DFQATT and CDR2 SNEGSKA (reference sequence). The CDR3 is made up of 13 amino acids. Trimming took off 0 bases at V and 6 bases at J, with 12 bases between the two ends. The CDR3 is CSARDPQGIEQYF. CDR3 coding DNA: TGCAGTGCTAGAGATCCCCAGGGAATCGAGCAGTACTTC.

This clonotype was counted between two and nine times. The rearrangement uses TRBV7-3 and TRBJ1-1; the D is unclear. Per germline, CDR1 SGHTA and CDR2 FQGTGA. This CDR3 is built from 14 residues. Trimming cost V 2 bases and J 3 bases, with 10 bases left between them. CDR3 amino acids: CASSLSAGYTEAFF. CDR3 coding DNA: TGTGCCAGCAGCTTATCCGCGGGATACACTGAAGCTTTCTTT.

V usage is TRBV9 and J usage is TRBJ2-1; no clear D. The CDR3 is 14 amino acids. Per germline, CDR1 SGDLS and CDR2 YYNGEE. The V end was cut by 1 base, the J end by 8 bases, with 13 bases between. CDR3 region: CASSVLYGFDEQFF. The CDR3 DNA is TGTGCCAGCAGCGTATTATACGGGTTCGATGAGCAGTTCTTC.

This clonotype was detected a few times. This chain uses TRBV24-1 with TRBJ2-1; 9 bases align to TRBD2. J was trimmed by 7 bases and V by 3 bases; bases with no gene match: 6. CDR1 KGHDR and CDR2 SFDVKD come from the germline V gene. CDR3 length equals 15 residues. The CDR3 DNA follows: TGTGCCACCAGTGATACGGTAGCGGGAGTAAATGAGCAGTTCTTC. Its translation: CATSDTVAGVNEQFF.

This clonotype was counted a few times. The chain links TRBV4-1 to TRBJ1-5; 8 nucleotides agree with TRBD1. V was pared by 2 bases and J by 2 bases, with 8 bases of the junction left unmatched. The CDR3 extends over 17 amino acids. Germline V CDR1 and CDR2: MGHRA, YSYEKL. CDR3 sequence: CASSQHPRGLGNQPQHF. In DNA, the CDR3 is TGCGCCAGCAGCCAACACCCCAGGGGGCTGGGCAATCAGCCCCAGCATTTT.

The rearrangement links TRBV30 to TRBJ2-3; D not resolved. There are 12 residues in the CDR3. The germline V gene encodes CDR1 GTSNPN and CDR2 SVGIG (reference sequence). Trimming pared 3 bases from V and 2 bases from J, leaving 6 bases between. In DNA form, the CDR3 reads TGTGCCTGGAGGCTAAACACAGATACGCAGTATTTT. Its translation is CAWRLNTDTQYF.

V usage is TRBV7-8 and J usage is TRBJ2-1; TRBD2 aligns across 11 bases. This CDR3 region has 17 residues. The germline CDR1 and CDR2 sequences are SGHVS and FQNEAQ. J was trimmed by 1 base and V by 1 base; bases with no gene match: 3. The CDR3 sequence: CASSLGGLADSYNEQFF. The CDR3, as DNA: TGTGCCAGCAGCTTAGGGGGACTAGCGGATTCCTACAATGAGCAGTTCTTC.

The V call is TRBV19, the J call TRBJ2-1; no firm D call. V was trimmed by 7 bases and J by 0 bases, leaving 7 bases between them. Germline V gene sequence: CDR1 LNHDA, CDR2 SQIVND (reference sequence). This CDR3 has 13 amino acids. The CDR3 DNA sequence: TGTGCCAGTACTGGAGTCTCCTACAATGAGCAGTTCTTC. As protein: CASTGVSYNEQFF.

V gene TRBV24-1 combines with J gene TRBJ2-1, with TRBD2 matching 10 bases. Trimming removed 7 bases from V and 3 bases from J; junction bases left unmatched: 5. CDR1 KGHDR and CDR2 SFDVKD come from the germline V gene. The CDR3 length is 15 residues. For the CDR3, the DNA is TGTGCCACCAGGGGGACTAGCGCCAGCTACAATGAGCAGTTCTTC. Translated, it gives CATRGTSASYNEQFF.

The gene calls are TRBV29-1 and TRBJ1-2; D unclear. The CDR3 sequence is 12 residues long. CDR1 and CDR2 (germline): SQVTM, ANQGSEA. Trimming removed 5 bases from V and 2 bases from J, with 9 bases in between. CDR3 sequence: CSVSDINYGYTF. The CDR3 DNA sequence: TGCAGCGTTTCCGACATCAACTATGGCTACACCTTC.

The J gene is TRBJ2-7, the V gene TRBV20-1, with a weak D call TRBD1 (6 bases). Germline CDR1 DFQATT, CDR2 SNEGSKA (reference sequence). The CDR3 contains 14 residues. Trimming removed 0 bases at V and 2 bases at J, with 11 bases between. CDR3 sequence (DNA): TGCAGTGCTAGAGACCCGGACAGTCCCTACGAGCAGTACTTC. Protein: CSARDPDSPYEQYF.

The chain joins TRBV3-1 to TRBJ2-2; 8 nucleotides match TRBD2. Germline CDR1 LGHDT, CDR2 YNNKEL (reference sequence). CDR3 length: 16 amino acids. V was pared by 3 bases and J by 2 bases, with 5 bases of the junction left unmatched. The CDR3 loop is CASSHRTSINTGELFF. CDR3 DNA sequence: TGTGCCAGCAGCCATAGGACTAGCATCAACACCGGGGAGCTGTTTTTT.

This clonotype has only a few counts. CDR3 DNA: TGCAGTGCTAGAGTTCAGCGCCAGCAGTTCTTC. Its protein is CSARVQRQQFF. The chain is built from TRBV20-1 and TRBJ2-1; D remains ambiguous. Germline V gene lookup returns CDR1 DFQATT and CDR2 SNEGSKA (reference sequence). Deletions cut 1 base from V and 11 bases from J, with 9 bases between. The CDR3 length is 11 residues.

The sample holds a few counts of this clonotype. The DNA of the CDR3 is TGCAGTGCTCCAGGGGGCCTGTACGGTAATGAAAAACTGTTTTTT. Its protein is CSAPGGLYGNEKLFF. The chain links TRBV20-1 to TRBJ1-4; 8 nucleotides agree with TRBD1. Germline assignment: CDR1 DFQATT and CDR2 SNEGSKA (reference sequence). With 5 bases clipped from V and 4 bases from J, the junction kept 9 bases outside the gene matches. The CDR3 runs 15 residues.

This clonotype was found a few times. This rearrangement joins TRBV30 to TRBJ2-5; a possible D gene is TRBD2 (5 bases). V was trimmed by 2 bases and J by 2 bases, leaving 12 bases between them. In germline, CDR1 is GTSNPN, CDR2 SVGIG (reference sequence). The CDR3 consists of 14 residues. Here the CDR3 DNA reads TGTGCCTGGAGTCAAGGACTCACGCAAGAGACCCAGTACTTC. Its protein is CAWSQGLTQETQYF.